These 14 T cell receptor beta chains were all obtained from the same sample, sequenced in a study of OX40 agonist ivuxolimab in advanced cancers. Profiled with immunoSEQ multiplex PCR; TCRdb holds only in-frame clones, not every one. The profile covers some 15,000 clones, with 70% to 75% appearing a single time and around 33% taken by the ten largest. Specimen: CD4+ or CD8+ T cells sorted from blood, collected in a trial of the OX40 agonist ivuxolimab. The receptors derive from an adult with an advanced solid tumor such as melanoma, head and neck, liver or kidney cancer.

The J gene is TRBJ2-3, the V gene TRBV11-3, with D perhaps matching TRBD1 (5 bases). V lost 2 bases to trimming and J lost 2 bases, with 14 bases between them. Germline CDR1 is SGHNT and CDR2 is YENEEA. This CDR3 spans 16 amino acids. For the CDR3, the DNA is TGTGCCAGCAGCTTAATTGCCGGACATTTCACAGATACGCAGTATTTT. It encodes CASSLIAGHFTDTQYF. The complete variable domain, with remaining parts taken from reference TRBV11-3 and TRBJ2-3, reads EAGVVQSPRYKIIEKKQPVAFWCNPISGHNTLYWYLQNLGQGPELLIRYENEEAVDDSQLPKDRFSAERLKGVDSTLKIQPAELGDSAVYLCASSLIAGHFTDTQYFGPGTRLTVL.

This clone was recorded only once. The chain joins TRBV4-3 to TRBJ2-7, with 8 bases lining up with TRBD1. This CDR3 contains 15 residues. Germline trimming cut 4 bases from V and 0 bases from J; bases unmatched to any gene: 5. CDR1 and CDR2 (germline): LGHNA, YSLEER. Here the CDR3 reads CASSPGTGNSYEQYF. CDR3 coding DNA: TGCGCCAGCAGCCCCGGGACAGGAAACTCCTACGAGCAGTACTTC.

The table lists this clone with a count of one. The V gene is TRBV29-1, the J gene TRBJ2-7; TRBD2 agrees at 11 bases. The V gene's germline CDR1 is SQVTM and CDR2 ANQGSEA. The length of the CDR3 is 13 residues. V lost 4 bases to trimming and J lost 3 bases; unmatched junction nucleotides: 2. The CDR3 sequence is CSVGLAGGYEQYF. The DNA of the CDR3 is TGCAGCGTTGGGCTAGCGGGAGGCTACGAGCAGTACTTC.

The chain carries TRBV6-5 and TRBJ2-1, with D tentatively TRBD2 (5 bases). The CDR3 extends over 12 amino acids. V lost 5 bases, J lost 10 bases, and 12 bases lay in between. Looked up from germline, CDR1 is MNHEY and CDR2 is SVGAGI. The CDR3 DNA reads as TGTGCCAGCAGTCCTGGAGAGCGGGAGCAGTTCTTC. Its translation is CASSPGEREQFF.

The chain combines TRBV9 with TRBJ2-7; D might be TRBD2 (6 bases). Germline CDR1 and CDR2: SGDLS and YYNGEE. The V end was cut by 2 bases, the J end by 5 bases, with 17 bases between. This CDR3 comprises 15 residues. The CDR3 DNA reads as TGTGCCAGCAGCGTTCGTACGGGAGTTTTAAACGAGCAGTACTTC. This translates into CASSVRTGVLNEQYF. Combining the CDR3 with reference TRBV9 and TRBJ2-7 gives the whole variable domain DSGVTQTPKHLITATGQRVTLRCSPRSGDLSVYWYQQSLDQGLQFLIQYYNGEERAKGNILERFSAQQFPDLHSELNLSSLELGDSALYFCASSVRTGVLNEQYFGPGTRLTVT.

V gene TRBV11-3 combines with J gene TRBJ2-3; either TRBD1 or TRBD2 may fit D (6 bases each). Trimming left V 6 bases short and J 2 bases short, with 15 bases between. Germline assignment: CDR1 SGHNT and CDR2 YENEEA. This CDR3 has 15 amino acids. In DNA form, the CDR3 reads TGTGCCAGCAGTGAAGGGCGGGGACACACAGATACGCAGTATTTT. It translates to CASSEGRGHTDTQYF.

The chain employs TRBV28 and TRBJ2-1; D not resolved. The germline V gene encodes CDR1 MDHEN and CDR2 SYDVKM. The V end lost 5 bases, the J end lost 2 bases, and 16 bases lay between the germline ends. This CDR3 has 16 amino acids. The CDR3 sequence: CASSPVPEEPYNEQFF. The CDR3 bases are TGTGCCAGCAGTCCCGTCCCCGAGGAGCCCTACAATGAGCAGTTCTTC.

J is TRBJ2-1 and V is TRBV27; the D gene could be TRBD1 or TRBD2 (6 bases each). Trimming left V 4 bases short and J 10 bases short, with 20 bases between. Germline CDR1 reads MNHEY; CDR2 reads SMNVEV (reference sequence). The CDR3 is 15 residues long. CDR3 sequence: CASSYGTTRGYEQFF. Here the CDR3 DNA reads TGTGCCAGCAGTTACGGGACGACTAGGGGGTACGAGCAGTTCTTC.

The chain carries TRBV4-3 and TRBJ2-1; D is unresolved. The germline V and J ends were trimmed by 0 bases and 1 base, with 10 bases remaining between them. The V gene's germline CDR1 is LGHNA and CDR2 YSLEER. This CDR3 region has 16 residues. The CDR3 sequence: CASSQDSAASYNEQFF. CDR3 sequence (DNA): TGCGCCAGCAGCCAAGATTCGGCTGCTTCCTACAATGAGCAGTTCTTC.

The chain employs TRBV19 and TRBJ2-7; D could derive from TRBD1 or TRBD2 (5 bases each). Germline CDR1 LNHDA, CDR2 SQIVND (reference sequence). The CDR3 loop spans 14 amino acids. V was trimmed by 8 bases and J by 2 bases, leaving 16 bases between them. In nucleotides, the CDR3 is TGTGCCAGTTCCGATGGGGGTCAAGCCTACGAGCAGTACTTC. It specifies CASSDGGQAYEQYF. The variable domain in full, with the rest retrieved from reference TRBV19 and TRBJ2-7, is DGGITQSPKYLFRKEGQNVTLSCEQNLNHDAMYWYRQDPGQGLRLIYYSQIVNDFQKGDIAEGYSVSREKKESFPLTVTSAQKNPTAFYLCASSDGGQAYEQYFGPGTRLTVT.

The chain is built from TRBV5-4 and TRBJ2-7; no clear D gene. The V end was cut by 4 bases, the J end by 0 bases, with 14 bases between. The CDR3 runs to 15 residues. Germline loops: CDR1 SGHNT, CDR2 YYREEE (reference sequence). The CDR3 spells CASSGDSGFSYEQYF. DNA of the CDR3: TGTGCCAGCAGCGGAGACTCGGGCTTCTCCTACGAGCAGTACTTC.

The rearrangement joins TRBV9 to TRBJ1-2; the D gene is possibly TRBD1 (5 bases). V lost 1 base, J lost 6 bases, and 16 bases lay in between. Germline CDR1 SGDLS, CDR2 YYNGEE. The CDR3 extends over 15 amino acids. The CDR3 here is CASSVWGTPRDGYTF. The DNA for the CDR3 is TGTGCCAGCAGCGTATGGGGGACGCCCAGGGATGGCTACACCTTC.

V gene TRBV6-9 combines with J gene TRBJ1-2; D may be TRBD1 (6 bases). The CDR3 runs to 14 residues. V shed 3 bases and J shed 4 bases, with 12 bases lying between them. CDR1 is MNHGY, CDR2 SVAAGI, per germline. The CDR3 loop reads CASSYSPQGYGYTF. DNA for the CDR3: TGTGCCAGCAGTTACTCCCCACAGGGCTATGGCTACACCTTC.

The chain links TRBV4-1 to TRBJ1-4; a possible D gene is TRBD1 (6 bases). Germline V gene lookup returns CDR1 MGHRA and CDR2 YSYEKL. This CDR3 region has 13 residues. V lost 8 bases to trimming and J lost 5 bases, with 12 bases between them. The CDR3 here is CASGPDRNEKLFF. The CDR3, as DNA: TGCGCCAGCGGTCCAGACAGGAATGAAAAACTGTTTTTT.